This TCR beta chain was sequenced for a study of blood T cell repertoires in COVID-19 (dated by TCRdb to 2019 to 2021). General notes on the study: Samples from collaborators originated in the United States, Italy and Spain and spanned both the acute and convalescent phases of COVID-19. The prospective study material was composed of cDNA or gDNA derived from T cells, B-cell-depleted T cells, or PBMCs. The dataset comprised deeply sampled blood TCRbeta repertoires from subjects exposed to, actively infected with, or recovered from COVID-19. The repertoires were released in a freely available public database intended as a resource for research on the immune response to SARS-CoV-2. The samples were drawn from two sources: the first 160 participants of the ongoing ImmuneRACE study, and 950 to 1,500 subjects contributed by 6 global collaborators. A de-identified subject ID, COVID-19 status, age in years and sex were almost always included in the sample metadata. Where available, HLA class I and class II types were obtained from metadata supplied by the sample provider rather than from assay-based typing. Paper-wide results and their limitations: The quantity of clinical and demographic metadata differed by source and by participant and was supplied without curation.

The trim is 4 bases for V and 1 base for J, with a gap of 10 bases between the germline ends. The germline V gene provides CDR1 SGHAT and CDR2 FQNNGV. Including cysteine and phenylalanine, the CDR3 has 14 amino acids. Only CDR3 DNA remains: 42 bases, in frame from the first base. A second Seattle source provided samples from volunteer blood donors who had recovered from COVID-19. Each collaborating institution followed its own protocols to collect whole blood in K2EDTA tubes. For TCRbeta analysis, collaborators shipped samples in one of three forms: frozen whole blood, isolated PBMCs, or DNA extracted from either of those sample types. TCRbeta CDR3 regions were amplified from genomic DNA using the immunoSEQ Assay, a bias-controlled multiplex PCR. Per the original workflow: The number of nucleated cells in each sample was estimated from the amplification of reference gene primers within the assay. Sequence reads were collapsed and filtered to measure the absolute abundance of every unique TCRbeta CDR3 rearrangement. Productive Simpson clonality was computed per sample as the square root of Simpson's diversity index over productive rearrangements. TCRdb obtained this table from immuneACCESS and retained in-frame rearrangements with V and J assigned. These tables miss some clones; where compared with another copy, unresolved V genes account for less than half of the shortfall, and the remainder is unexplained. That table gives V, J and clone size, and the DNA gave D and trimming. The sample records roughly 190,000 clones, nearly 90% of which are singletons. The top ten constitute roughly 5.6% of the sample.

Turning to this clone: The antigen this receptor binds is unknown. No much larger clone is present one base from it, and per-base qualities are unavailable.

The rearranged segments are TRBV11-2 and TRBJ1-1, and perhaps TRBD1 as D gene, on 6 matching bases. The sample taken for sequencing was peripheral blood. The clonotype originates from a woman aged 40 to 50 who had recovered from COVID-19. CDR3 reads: CASSWTVGNTEAFF. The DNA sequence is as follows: TGTGCCAGCAGCTGGACAGTCGGGAACACTGAAGCTTTCTTT.